This TCR beta chain emerged from a study of blood T cells in healthy people across ages. Next came a second PCR, run for about 7 to 12 cycles, which used a sample-barcoded 5' primer along with a J-beta primer mix. MiXCR was run by TCRdb on the 5' RACE reads, yielding one entry per CDR3 protein. The data show 1 million or so distinct CDR3 sequences, under 30% seen once. In its sample, this clonotype was seen a few times. The CDR3 is 13 amino acids. Germline V lookup: CDR1 MNHEY, CDR2 SVGEGT. Trimming cost V 7 bases and J 2 bases, with 9 bases left between them. The sample also formed part of further work on T cells of mothers and their children.

This chain links TRBV6-2 or TRBV6-3 with TRBJ2-1; D is unresolved. Sequencing was performed on blood. This receptor was taken from a girl aged 2-10 years in good health. CDR3 in DNA: TGTGCCAGCACCCACGATACCTACAATGAGCAGTTCTTC. Its protein is CASTHDTYNEQFF.